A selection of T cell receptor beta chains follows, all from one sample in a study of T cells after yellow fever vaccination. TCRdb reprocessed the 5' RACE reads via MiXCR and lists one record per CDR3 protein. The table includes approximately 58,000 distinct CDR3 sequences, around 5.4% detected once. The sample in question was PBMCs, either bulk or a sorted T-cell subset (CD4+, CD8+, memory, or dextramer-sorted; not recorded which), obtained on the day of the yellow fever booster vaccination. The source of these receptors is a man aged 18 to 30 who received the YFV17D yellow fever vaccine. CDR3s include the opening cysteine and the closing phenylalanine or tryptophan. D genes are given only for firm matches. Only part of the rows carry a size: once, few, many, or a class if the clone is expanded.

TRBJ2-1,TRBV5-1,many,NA,TGCGCCAGCAGCTTGGTAGGTCTTGAGCAGTTCTTC,CASSLVGLEQFF
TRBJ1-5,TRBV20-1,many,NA,TGCAGTGCTGGGGGACCGAGCAATCAGCCCCAGCATTTT,CSAGGPSNQPQHF
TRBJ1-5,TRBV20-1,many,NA,TGCAGTGCTAGAGCCCGCGGTATAGGAAATCAGCCCCAGCATTTT,CSARARGIGNQPQHF
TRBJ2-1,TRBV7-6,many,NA,TGTGCCAGCAGCTTATTAGGGATCGGCAATGAGCAGTTCTTC,CASSLLGIGNEQFF
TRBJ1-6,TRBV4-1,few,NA,TGCGCCAGCAGCCAAGATAAAGGTCCCCTTTATAATTCACCCCTCCACTTT,CASSQDKGPLYNSPLHF
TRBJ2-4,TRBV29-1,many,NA,TGCAGCGTTGTAGGGATGGACATTCAGTACTTC,CSVVGMDIQYF
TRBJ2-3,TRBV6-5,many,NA,TGTGCCAGCAGTCACGAGGGCAGTCTCACAGATACGCAGTATTTT,CASSHEGSLTDTQYF
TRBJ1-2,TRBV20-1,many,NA,TGCAGTGCTAGAGTCGGCAGCTATGGCTACACCTTC,CSARVGSYGYTF
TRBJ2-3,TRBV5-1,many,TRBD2,TGCGCCAGCAGTAGTAGCGGGGGGCCCACAGATACGCAGTATTTT,CASSSSGGPTDTQYF
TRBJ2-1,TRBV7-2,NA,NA,TGTGCCAGCAGCTTAGTTTTCACTAGTGGGGCCAATGAGCAGTTCTTC,CASSLVFTSGANEQFF
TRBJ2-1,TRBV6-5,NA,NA,TGTGCCAGCAGTTCCCAAATTTTCCGGGACCGGATTCGTATAAGCTCCTACAATGAGCAGTTCTTC,CASSSQIFRDRIRISSYNEQFF
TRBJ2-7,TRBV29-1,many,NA,TGCAGCGTTGGGCGCAGGGGCTACTCCTACGAGCAGTACTTC,CSVGRRGYSYEQYF
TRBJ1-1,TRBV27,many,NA,TGTGCCAGCAGTTCCGGGGTGAACACTGAAGCTTTCTTT,CASSSGVNTEAFF
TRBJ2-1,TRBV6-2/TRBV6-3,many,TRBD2,TGTGCCAGCACCGAGACTAGCGGGGGGGCCGAGGAGCAGTTCTTC,CASTETSGGAEEQFF
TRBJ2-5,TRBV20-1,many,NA,TGCAGTGCCGGTGGGGGTCGCTTGCACTTC,CSAGGGRLHF
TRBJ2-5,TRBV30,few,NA,TGTGCCTGGGACAGTTGGGAGACCCAGTACTTC,CAWDSWETQYF